Included here is one T cell receptor (beta chain) sequence, with context. This sample is part of a study of blood T cell repertoires in COVID-19. Produced via immunoSEQ multiplex PCR; TCRdb's table is partial and in-frame only. There are about 280,000 clones in the sample; 85% occur only once, and roughly 2.5% lies in the top ten. The CDR3 totals 15 residues. Germline V lookup: CDR1 SGHRS, CDR2 YFSETQ. The ends were cut back, 4 bases at V and 0 bases at J, with 13 bases in the middle. The TCR comes from a woman in her fifties or sixties who had recovered from COVID-19. Input material: PBMCs or T cells enriched from blood (not recorded which). J is TRBJ1-1 and V is TRBV5-1; D ambiguous. The CDR3 sequence: CASSINRGLNTEAFF. The CDR3 bases are TGCGCCAGCAGCATTAACCGGGGTTTGAACACTGAAGCTTTCTTT.